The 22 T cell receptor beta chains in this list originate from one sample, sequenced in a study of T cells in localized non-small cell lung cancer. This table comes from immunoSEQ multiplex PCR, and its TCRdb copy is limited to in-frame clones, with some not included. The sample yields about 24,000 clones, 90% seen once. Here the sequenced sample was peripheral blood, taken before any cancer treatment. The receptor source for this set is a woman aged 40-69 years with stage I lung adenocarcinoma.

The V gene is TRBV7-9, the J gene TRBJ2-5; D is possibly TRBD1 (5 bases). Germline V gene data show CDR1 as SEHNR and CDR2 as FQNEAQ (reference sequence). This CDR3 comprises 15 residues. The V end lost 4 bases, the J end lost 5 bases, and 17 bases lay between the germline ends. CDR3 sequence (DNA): TGTGCCAGCAGCTCGACCCAAGGACATGGGGAGACCCAGTACTTC. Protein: CASSSTQGHGETQYF.

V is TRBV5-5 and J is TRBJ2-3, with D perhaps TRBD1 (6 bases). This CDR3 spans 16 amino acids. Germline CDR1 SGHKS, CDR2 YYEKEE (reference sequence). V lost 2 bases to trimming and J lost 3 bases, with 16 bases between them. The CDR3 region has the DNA TGTGCCAGCAGCTTAGGGCAGGGGACGGGAACAGATACGCAGTATTTT. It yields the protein CASSLGQGTGTDTQYF.

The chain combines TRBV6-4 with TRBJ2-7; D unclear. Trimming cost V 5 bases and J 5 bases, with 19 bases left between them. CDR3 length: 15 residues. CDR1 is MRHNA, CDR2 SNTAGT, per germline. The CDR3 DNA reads TGTGCCAGCAGTTACCGACCGGAATATTACCACGAGCAGTACTTC. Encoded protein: CASSYRPEYYHEQYF.

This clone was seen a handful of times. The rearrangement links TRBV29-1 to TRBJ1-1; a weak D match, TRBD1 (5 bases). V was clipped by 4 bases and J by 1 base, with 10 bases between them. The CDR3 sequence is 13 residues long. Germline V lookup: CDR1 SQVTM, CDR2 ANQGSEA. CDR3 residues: CSVAEGTNTEAFF. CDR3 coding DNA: TGCAGCGTTGCTGAAGGGACGAACACTGAAGCTTTCTTT.

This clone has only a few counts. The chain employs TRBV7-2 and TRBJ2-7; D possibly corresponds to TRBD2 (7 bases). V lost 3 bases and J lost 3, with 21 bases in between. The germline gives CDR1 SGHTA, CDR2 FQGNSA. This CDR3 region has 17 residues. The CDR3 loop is CASSFGGGKGSIYEQYF. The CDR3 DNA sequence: TGTGCCAGCAGCTTTGGGGGGGGCAAAGGATCGATCTACGAGCAGTACTTC. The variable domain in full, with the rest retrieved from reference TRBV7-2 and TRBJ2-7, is GAGVSQSPSNKVTEKGKDVELRCDPISGHTALYWYRQSLGQGLEFLIYFQGNSAPDKSGLPSDRFSAERTGGSVSTLTIQRTQQEDSAVYLCASSFGGGKGSIYEQYFGPGTRLTVT.

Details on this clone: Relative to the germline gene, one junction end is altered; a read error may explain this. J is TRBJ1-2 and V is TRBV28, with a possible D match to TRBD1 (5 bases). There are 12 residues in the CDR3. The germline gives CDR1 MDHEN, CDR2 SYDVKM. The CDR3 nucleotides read TGTGCCAGCAAAGGGGTCGGGGTCCCTAATCACTTC. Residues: CASKGVGVPNHF.

The CDR3 DNA sequence: TGCAGCGCCGGTGCGGGGACGCAGTATTTT. It specifies CSAGAGTQYF. The chain recombines TRBV29-1 with TRBJ2-3; tentatively, D is TRBD2 (6 bases). Deletions cut 7 bases from V and 9 bases from J, with 11 bases between. The germline gives CDR1 SQVTM, CDR2 ANQGSEA. The CDR3 has 10 amino acids.

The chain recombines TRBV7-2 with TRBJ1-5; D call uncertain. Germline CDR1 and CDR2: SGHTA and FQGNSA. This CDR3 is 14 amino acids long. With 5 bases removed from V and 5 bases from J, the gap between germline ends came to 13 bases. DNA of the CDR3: TGTGCCAGCAGCATCGCAGGTGGAGATCAGCCCCAGCATTTT. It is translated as CASSIAGGDQPQHF. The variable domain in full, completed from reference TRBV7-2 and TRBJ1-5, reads GAGVSQSPSNKVTEKGKDVELRCDPISGHTALYWYRQSLGQGLEFLIYFQGNSAPDKSGLPSDRFSAERTGGSVSTLTIQRTQQEDSAVYLCASSIAGGDQPQHFGDGTRLSIL.

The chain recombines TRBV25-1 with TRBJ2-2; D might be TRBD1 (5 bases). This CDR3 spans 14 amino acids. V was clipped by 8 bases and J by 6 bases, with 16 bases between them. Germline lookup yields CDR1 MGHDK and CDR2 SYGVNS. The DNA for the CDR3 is TGTGCCAGCGCCTTTCCAGGGAAGGCCGGGGAGCTGTTTTTT. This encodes CASAFPGKAGELFF.

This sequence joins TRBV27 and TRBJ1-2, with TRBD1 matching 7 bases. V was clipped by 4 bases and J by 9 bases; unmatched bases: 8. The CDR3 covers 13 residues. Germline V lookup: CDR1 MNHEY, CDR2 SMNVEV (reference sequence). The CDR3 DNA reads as TGTGCCAGCAGTTCCCTAACGACAGGGCGCTACACCTTC. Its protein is CASSSLTTGRYTF.

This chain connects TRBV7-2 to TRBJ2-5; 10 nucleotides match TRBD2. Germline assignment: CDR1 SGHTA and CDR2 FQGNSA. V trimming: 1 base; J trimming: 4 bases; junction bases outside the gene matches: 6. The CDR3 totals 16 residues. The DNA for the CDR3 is TGTGCCAGCAGCTTAGGGGGGTCTAGCGGGAGAGAGACCCAGTACTTC. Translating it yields CASSLGGSSGRETQYF.

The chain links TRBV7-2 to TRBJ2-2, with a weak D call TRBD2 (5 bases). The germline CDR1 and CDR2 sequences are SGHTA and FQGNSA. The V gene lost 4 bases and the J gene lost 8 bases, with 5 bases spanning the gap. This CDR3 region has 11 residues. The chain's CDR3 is CASSSGGELFF. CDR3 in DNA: TGTGCCAGCAGCTCGGGGGGGGAGCTGTTTTTT.

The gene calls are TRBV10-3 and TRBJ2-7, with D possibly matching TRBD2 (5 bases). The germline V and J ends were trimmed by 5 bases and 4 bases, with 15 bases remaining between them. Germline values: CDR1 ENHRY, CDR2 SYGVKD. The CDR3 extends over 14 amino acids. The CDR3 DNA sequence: TGTGCCATCAGTCCTAACACTAGACTATACGAGCAGTACTTC. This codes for CAISPNTRLYEQYF.

CDR3 DNA: TGTGCCAGCAGCCCGTCCTCCGTTCGATTCACAGATACGCAGTATTTT. This encodes CASSPSSVRFTDTQYF. This chain joins TRBV7-2 and TRBJ2-3; D not certain. The CDR3 totals 16 residues. Germline V gene data show CDR1 as SGHTA and CDR2 as FQGNSA. V was pared by 5 bases and J by 2 bases, with 17 bases between.

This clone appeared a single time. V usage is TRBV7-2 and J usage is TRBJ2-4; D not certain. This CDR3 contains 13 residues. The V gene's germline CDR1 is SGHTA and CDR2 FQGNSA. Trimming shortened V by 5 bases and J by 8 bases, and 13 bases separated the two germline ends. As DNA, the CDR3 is TGTGCCAGCAGCGGACCGCGTGGGGACATTCAGTACTTC. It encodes CASSGPRGDIQYF.

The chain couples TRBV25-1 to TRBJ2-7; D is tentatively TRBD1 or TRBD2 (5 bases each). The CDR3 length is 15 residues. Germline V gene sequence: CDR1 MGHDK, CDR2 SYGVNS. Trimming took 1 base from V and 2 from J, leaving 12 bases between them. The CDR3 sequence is CASSELLGETYEQYF. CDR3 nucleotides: TGTGCCAGCAGTGAATTACTAGGGGAAACCTACGAGCAGTACTTC.

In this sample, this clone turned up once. The chain's CDR3 is CASSLYRGHLVTIYF. DNA for the CDR3: TGTGCCAGCAGCTTATACAGGGGGCATTTAGTCACCATATATTTT. V gene TRBV11-2 combines with J gene TRBJ1-3; 9 bases line up with TRBD1. Germline CDR1 and CDR2: SGHAT and FQNNGV. Trimming took 2 bases from V and 9 from J; bases not matched to a gene: 8. The CDR3 is made up of 15 amino acids.

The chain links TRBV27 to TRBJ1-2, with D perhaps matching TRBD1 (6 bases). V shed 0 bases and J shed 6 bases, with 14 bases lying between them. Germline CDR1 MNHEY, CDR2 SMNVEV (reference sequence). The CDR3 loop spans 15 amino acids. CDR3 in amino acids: CASSLSRGGVDGYTF. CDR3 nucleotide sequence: TGTGCCAGCAGTTTATCGAGGGGGGGTGTTGATGGCTACACCTTC.

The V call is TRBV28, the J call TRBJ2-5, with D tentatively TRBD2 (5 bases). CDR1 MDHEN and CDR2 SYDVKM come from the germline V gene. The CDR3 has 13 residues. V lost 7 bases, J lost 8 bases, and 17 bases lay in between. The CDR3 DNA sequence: TGTGCCAGCACTGGAGGAAGGCGAAGAACCCAGTACTTC. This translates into CASTGGRRRTQYF. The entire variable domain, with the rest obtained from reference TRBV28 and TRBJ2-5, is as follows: DVKVTQSSRYLVKRTGEKVFLECVQDMDHENMFWYRQDPGLGLRLIYFSYDVKMKEKGDIPEGYSVSREKKERFSLILESASTNQTSMYLCASTGGRRRTQYFGPGTRLLVL.

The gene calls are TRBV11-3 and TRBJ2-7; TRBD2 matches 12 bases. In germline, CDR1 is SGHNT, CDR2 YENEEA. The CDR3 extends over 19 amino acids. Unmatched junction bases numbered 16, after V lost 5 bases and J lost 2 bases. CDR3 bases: TGTGCCAGCAGCACCCGACAATCTCTAGCGGGAGGGGAAGCCTACGAGCAGTACTTC. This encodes CASSTRQSLAGGEAYEQYF.

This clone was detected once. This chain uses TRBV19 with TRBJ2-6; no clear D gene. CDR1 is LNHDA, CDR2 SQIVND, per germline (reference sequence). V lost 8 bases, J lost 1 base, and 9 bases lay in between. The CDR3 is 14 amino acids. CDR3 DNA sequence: TGTGCCAGTTGCGCGGTGTCTGGGGCCAACGTCCTGACTTTC. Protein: CASCAVSGANVLTF.

CDR3 loop: CATEVGRRGSQETQYF. The CDR3 DNA reads as TGTGCCACCGAGGTCGGTCGGAGGGGATCTCAAGAGACCCAGTACTTC. The chain has TRBV9 and TRBJ2-5; TRBD2 might be the D (6 bases). Trimming removed 9 bases from V and 2 bases from J, with 23 bases in between. The CDR3 runs 16 residues. CDR1 is SGDLS, CDR2 YYNGEE, per germline.